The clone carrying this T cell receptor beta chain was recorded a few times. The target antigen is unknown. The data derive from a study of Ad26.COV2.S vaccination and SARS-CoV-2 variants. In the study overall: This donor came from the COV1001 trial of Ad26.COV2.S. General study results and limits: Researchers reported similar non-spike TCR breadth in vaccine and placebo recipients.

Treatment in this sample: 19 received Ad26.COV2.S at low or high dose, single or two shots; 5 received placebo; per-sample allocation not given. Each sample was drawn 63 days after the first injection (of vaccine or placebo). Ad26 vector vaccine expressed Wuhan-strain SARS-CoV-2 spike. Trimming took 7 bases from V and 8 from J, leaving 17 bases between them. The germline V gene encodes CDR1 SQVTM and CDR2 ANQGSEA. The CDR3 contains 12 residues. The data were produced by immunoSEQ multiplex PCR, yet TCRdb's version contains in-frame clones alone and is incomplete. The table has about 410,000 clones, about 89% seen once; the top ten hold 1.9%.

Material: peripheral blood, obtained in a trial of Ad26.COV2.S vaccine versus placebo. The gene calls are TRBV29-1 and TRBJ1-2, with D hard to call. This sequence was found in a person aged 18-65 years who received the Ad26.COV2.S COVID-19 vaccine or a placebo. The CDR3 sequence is CSAADETGGYTF. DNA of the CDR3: TGCAGCGCTGCGGACGAAACTGGAGGCTACACCTTC.